Following are 10 T cell receptor beta chains from one sample sequenced in a study of response to subunit inactivated influenza vaccine. TCRdb redid the calling of the RT-PCR reads with MiXCR, one entry per CDR3 protein. The sample lists 500,000 to 750,000 distinct CDR3 sequences, 14% seen once, with around 10% in the top ten. Material: PBMCs from blood, obtained 11 to 12 days after vaccination. These receptors came from a man aged 50-59 years who received an inactivated influenza vaccine.

CDR3 residues: CAWSLKGGQETQYF. CDR3 nucleotide sequence: TGTGCCTGGAGCCTAAAAGGCGGCCAAGAGACCCAGTACTTC. The chain employs TRBV30 and TRBJ2-5; D uncertain. This CDR3 has 14 residues. Per the germline V gene, CDR1 is GTSNPN and CDR2 is SVGIG (reference sequence). Trimming pared 3 bases from V and 1 base from J, leaving 12 bases between. The full variable domain, in which reference TRBV30 and TRBJ2-5 provide the parts outside the CDR3, is SQTIHQWPATLVQPVGSPLSLECTVEGTSNPNLYWYRQAAGRGLQLLFYSVGIGQISSEVPQNLSASRPQDRQFILSSKKLLLSDSGFYLCAWSLKGGQETQYFGPGTRLLVL.

The V gene is TRBV4-3, the J gene TRBJ1-4, with D possibly being TRBD1 (5 bases). The V end was cut by 0 bases, the J end by 8 bases, with 10 bases between. CDR1 LGHNA and CDR2 YSLEER come from the germline V gene. This CDR3 has 14 amino acids. CDR3 amino acids: CASSQEGGREKLFF. The CDR3 DNA reads as TGCGCCAGCAGCCAAGAGGGGGGTCGGGAAAAACTGTTTTTT.

In its sample, this clonotype was seen a few times. This rearrangement joins TRBV20-1 to TRBJ1-1, with D unclear. This CDR3 is 14 amino acids long. Germline lookup yields CDR1 DFQATT and CDR2 SNEGSKA (reference sequence). Trimming stripped 0 bases from V and 1 base from J, with 9 bases between. DNA for the CDR3: TGCAGTGCTAGAGACCCCGTCAAGAACACTGAAGCTTTCTTT. The encoded protein is CSARDPVKNTEAFF.

This chain connects TRBV20-1 to TRBJ2-1, with D possibly TRBD2 on 8 matching bases. This CDR3 spans 15 amino acids. V gave up 1 base and J gave up 9 bases, with 19 bases separating them. The germline CDR1 and CDR2 sequences are DFQATT and SNEGSKA (reference sequence). This CDR3 is CSARAAGAHRGEQFF. The CDR3 DNA reads TGCAGTGCTAGAGCAGCGGGGGCCCACAGGGGTGAGCAGTTCTTC.

This clonotype was seen repeatedly, ten times or more. This sequence joins TRBV24-1 and TRBJ1-2; weak D call: TRBD1 (5 bases). The CDR3 sequence is 17 residues long. Germline V gives CDR1 KGHDR, CDR2 SFDVKD. With 2 bases removed from V and 1 base from J, the gap between germline ends came to 16 bases. CDR3 in amino acids: CATSDSRPGTVNYGYTF. DNA of the CDR3: TGTGCCACCAGTGATTCCCGACCCGGGACGGTTAACTATGGCTACACCTTC.

Details on this clonotype: The junction does not match germline at one end; this may be a read error. V usage is TRBV5-4 and J usage is TRBJ2-7, with D possibly matching TRBD2 (5 bases). The CDR3 is 11 residues long. CDR1 SGHNT and CDR2 YYREEE come from the germline V gene (reference sequence). This chain's CDR3 is CASSRTGPPSF. Here the CDR3 DNA reads TGTGCCAGCAGCCGGACTGGACCGCCGTCCTTC.

The chain has TRBV20-1 and TRBJ2-1, with 7 bases matching TRBD2. The CDR3 has 16 residues. The junction had 6 bases not matched to a gene; V was cut back by 1 base and J by 0 bases. Germline V CDR1 and CDR2: DFQATT, SNEGSKA (reference sequence). For the CDR3, the DNA is TGCAGTGCTAGAGCTTTGCGGGAGAGCTCCTACAATGAGCAGTTCTTC. This gives the protein CSARALRESSYNEQFF.

The V and J genes are TRBV25-1 and TRBJ2-5; D gene ambiguous. The CDR3 extends over 11 amino acids. V lost 2 bases, J lost 7 bases, and 5 bases lay in between. CDR1 MGHDK and CDR2 SYGVNS come from the germline V gene. In DNA form, the CDR3 reads TGTGCCAGCAGTGAAGTTGGGACCCAGTACTTC. It specifies CASSEVGTQYF.

This clonotype was counted a few times. The V call is TRBV29-1, the J call TRBJ2-1; D unclear. The CDR3 sequence is 13 residues long. The germline V gene has CDR1 SQVTM and CDR2 ANQGSEA. V shed 3 bases and J shed 6 bases, with 12 bases lying between them. CDR3 protein: CSVEKGSPNEQFF. In DNA, the CDR3 is TGCAGCGTTGAGAAAGGATCCCCCAATGAGCAGTTCTTC.

In this sample, this clonotype turned up many times. The chain has TRBV6-2 or TRBV6-3 and TRBJ2-3; 7 positions agree with TRBD1. The CDR3 has 15 amino acids. V was pared by 4 bases and J by 8 bases, with 12 bases of the junction left unmatched. Germline V gene sequence: CDR1 MNHEY, CDR2 SVGEGT. CDR3 sequence reads: CASSSEFRTGVTQYF. Here the CDR3 DNA reads TGTGCCAGCAGTTCTGAATTCCGGACAGGAGTTACGCAGTATTTT.